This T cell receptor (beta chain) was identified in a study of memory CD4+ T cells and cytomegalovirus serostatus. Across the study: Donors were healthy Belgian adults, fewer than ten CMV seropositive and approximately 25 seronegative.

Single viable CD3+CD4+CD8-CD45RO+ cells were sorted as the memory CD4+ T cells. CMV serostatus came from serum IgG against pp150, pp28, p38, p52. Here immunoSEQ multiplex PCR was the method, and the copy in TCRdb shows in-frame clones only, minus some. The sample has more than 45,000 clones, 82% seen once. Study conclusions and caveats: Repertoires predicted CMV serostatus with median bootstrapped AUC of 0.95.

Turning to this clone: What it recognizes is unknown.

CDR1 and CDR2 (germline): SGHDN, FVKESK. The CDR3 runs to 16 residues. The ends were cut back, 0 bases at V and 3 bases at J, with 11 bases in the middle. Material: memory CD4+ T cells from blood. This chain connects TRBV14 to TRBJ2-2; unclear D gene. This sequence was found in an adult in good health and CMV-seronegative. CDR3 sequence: CASSQDTGFYTGELFF. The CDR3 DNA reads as TGTGCCAGCAGCCAAGATACTGGGTTTTACACCGGGGAGCTGTTTTTT.